These 24 T cell receptor beta chains came from one sample sequenced in a study of T cells in Graves' hyperthyroidism and ophthalmopathy (dated by TCRdb to between 2019 and 2020). Library prep was done by multiplex PCR. The sequencer listed for this sample is Illumina HiSeq 2000. The TCR beta CDR3 regions were amplified from the RNA transcripts. The TCR CDR3 was subjected to a first round of RT-PCR using the HTBI primer set and the Qiagen OneStep RT-PCR kit. In-frame beta chains were kept once TCRdb had trimmed the public reads at Q25 with fastp and called clones with MiXCR. Rows with a matching CDR3 protein are joined into one entry that keeps the most common DNA and genes. The sample has roughly 500,000 distinct CDR3 sequences on record, approximately 23% of them singletons. The ten largest clones take up around 50% of the sample. What was sequenced was blood. These TCRs come from a woman in her 70s with Graves' ophthalmopathy.

This clonotype was seen only a few times. The chain joins TRBV6-5 to TRBJ1-6; D perhaps matches TRBD1 (5 bases). This CDR3 comprises 15 residues. The germline V gene has CDR1 MNHEY and CDR2 SVGAGI. The germline V and J ends were trimmed by 4 bases and 5 bases, with 12 bases remaining between them. The CDR3 sequence is CASSLRQTNNSPLHF. The DNA of the CDR3 is TGTGCCAGCAGTTTAAGACAGACAAATAATTCACCCCTCCACTTT.

J is TRBJ2-3 and V is TRBV20-1; 9 nucleotides match TRBD2. The V segment lost 6 bases and the J segment 1 base; nucleotides outside the gene matches: 5. Per the germline V gene, CDR1 is DFQATT and CDR2 is SNEGSKA (reference sequence). This CDR3 has 14 residues. CDR3 amino acids: CSAQTSGRTDTQYF. CDR3 nucleotide sequence: TGCAGTGCCCAGACTAGCGGACGCACAGATACGCAGTATTTT.

The sample holds many counts of this clonotype. The chain carries TRBV7-2 and TRBJ1-2, with TRBD1 matching 7 bases. Germline V gives CDR1 SGHTA, CDR2 FQGNSA. The CDR3 sequence is 13 residues long. Trimming took 2 bases from V and 7 from J; bases not matched to a gene: 4. The CDR3: CASSLTQGGGYTF. The CDR3 DNA follows: TGTGCCAGCAGCTTAACCCAGGGGGGTGGCTACACCTTC. The full variable domain, rest sourced from reference TRBV7-2 and TRBJ1-2, is GAGVSQSPSNKVTEKGKDVELRCDPISGHTALYWYRQSLGQGLEFLIYFQGNSAPDKSGLPSDRFSAERTGGSVSTLTIQRTQQEDSAVYLCASSLTQGGGYTFGSGTRLTVV.

J is TRBJ1-2 and V is TRBV5-4, with TRBD1 matching 7 bases. V trimming: 4 bases; J trimming: 2 bases; junction bases outside the gene matches: 5. Looked up from germline, CDR1 is SGHNT and CDR2 is YYREEE (reference sequence). This CDR3 has 14 amino acids. CDR3 sequence: CASSVPGQNYGYTF. The CDR3 nucleotides read TGTGCCAGCAGCGTGCCGGGACAGAACTATGGCTACACCTTC.

This clonotype was recorded at least ten times. V is TRBV6-1 and J is TRBJ2-2, with 8 bases lining up with TRBD1. Germline values: CDR1 MNHNS, CDR2 SASEGT. Losses at the gene ends were 5 bases for V and 1 base for J; bases not matched to a gene: 6. CDR3 size: 16 residues. CDR3 coding DNA: TGTGCCAGCAGTCGGGGACAGGTCGTGAACACCGGGGAGCTGTTTTTT. This encodes CASSRGQVVNTGELFF.

V gene TRBV27 combines with J gene TRBJ2-3; TRBD1 aligns across 8 bases. Germline-derived CDR1 and CDR2 are MNHEY and SMNVEV (reference sequence). The CDR3 runs to 15 residues. Unmatched junction bases numbered 8, after V lost 5 bases and J lost 4 bases. The CDR3 here is CASSARQGSADTQYF. The DNA of the CDR3 is TGTGCCAGCAGTGCACGACAGGGGTCCGCAGATACGCAGTATTTT.

The CDR3 sequence: CASTTHSNQPQHF. The DNA for the CDR3 is TGTGCCAGCACCACACATAGCAATCAGCCCCAGCATTTT. The chain has TRBV12-3 or TRBV12-4 and TRBJ1-5; D gene ambiguous. The V end was cut by 7 bases, the J end by 0 bases, with 7 bases between. The CDR3 runs to 13 residues.

The rearrangement joins TRBV7-3 to TRBJ2-5, with TRBD1 identical over 9 bases. J lost 4 bases, V lost 5 bases, and 8 bases had no gene match. This CDR3 has 15 residues. Germline CDR1 reads SGHTA; CDR2 reads FQGTGA. The CDR3 sequence is CASSPTGGAGETQYF. In DNA form, the CDR3 reads TGTGCCAGCAGCCCCACAGGGGGCGCGGGAGAGACCCAGTACTTC.

This chain connects TRBV12-3 or TRBV12-4 to TRBJ2-5; the match to TRBD2 covers 7 bases. Trimming took 2 bases from V and 1 from J; bases not matched to a gene: 7. The CDR3 sequence is 16 residues long. Written as DNA, the CDR3 is TGTGCCAGCAGTTTACGGCTAGCGGACATCCAAGAGACCCAGTACTTC. This gives the protein CASSLRLADIQETQYF.

To note about this clonotype: A read error may account for a junction end that differs from germline. The genes are TRBV5-1 and TRBJ2-1; D is unclear. The length of the CDR3 is 14 residues. Germline V gives CDR1 SGHRS, CDR2 YFSETQ. CDR3 bases: TGCGCCAGCAGTTTGCCTCCAACCGACGCTGAGCAGCTCTTC. Its translation is CASSLPPTDAEQLF.

The J gene is TRBJ2-3, the V gene TRBV6-9; 9 bases are a match to TRBD2. The V gene end was trimmed by 3 bases and the J gene end by 10 bases; junction bases not matched to a gene: 5. This CDR3 contains 13 residues. The germline V gene has CDR1 MNHGY and CDR2 SVAAGI. Here the CDR3 DNA reads TGTGCCAGCAGTTACGCGGGGGGGGTTCCGCAGTATTTT. Translated, it gives CASSYAGGVPQYF.

The chain links TRBV14 to TRBJ2-2, with D possibly being TRBD1 or TRBD2 (6 bases each). Germline V gives CDR1 SGHDN, CDR2 FVKESK. V was pared by 6 bases and J by 6 bases, with 17 bases between. The CDR3 length is 15 residues. In DNA form, the CDR3 reads TGTGCCAGCAGAAAGGCGTCGGAGGGGGCCGGGGAGCTGTTTTTT. As protein: CASRKASEGAGELFF.

In this sample, this clonotype turned up many times. The CDR3 nucleotides are TGTGCCAGCAGCAGCGGCGGGAGCCCCCGTGCTGAGCAGTTCTTC. Its protein is CASSSGGSPRAEQFF. The chain combines TRBV11-2 with TRBJ2-1, with TRBD2 identical over 7 bases. The CDR3 contains 15 residues. V was pared by 5 bases and J by 9 bases, with 13 bases of the junction left unmatched. Germline-derived CDR1 and CDR2 are SGHAT and FQNNGV.

This clonotype showed up just a few times. The V and J genes are TRBV20-1 and TRBJ2-7, with TRBD2 matching 8 bases. The V gene's germline CDR1 is DFQATT and CDR2 SNEGSKA (reference sequence). V was clipped by 1 base and J by 3 bases; unmatched bases: 5. The CDR3 contains 14 residues. The CDR3 is CSARVAAGVYEQYF. CDR3 sequence (DNA): TGCAGTGCTAGAGTGGCAGCGGGAGTCTACGAGCAGTACTTC.

This clonotype was seen repeatedly, ten times or more. The V gene is TRBV7-3, the J gene TRBJ2-1, with 7 bases aligning to TRBD1. The CDR3 length is 14 residues. V dropped 2 bases and J dropped 4; count of bases not matched to a gene: 2. CDR1 SGHTA and CDR2 FQGTGA come from the germline V gene. DNA of the CDR3: TGTGCCAGCAGCTTACGGGACAGATACAATGAGCAGTTCTTC. It yields the protein CASSLRDRYNEQFF.

The V call is TRBV30, the J call TRBJ1-4, with 7 bases that match TRBD1. Looked up from germline, CDR1 is GTSNPN and CDR2 is SVGIG (reference sequence). Losses at the gene ends were 5 bases for V and 5 bases for J; bases not matched to a gene: 8. The CDR3 totals 14 residues. The CDR3 bases are TGTGCCTGGGGCACAGGGGATACAAATGAAAAACTGTTTTTT. Its translation: CAWGTGDTNEKLFF.

Points on this clonotype: The germline gene is not matched at one end of the junction; a read error may be the cause. V is TRBV3-1 and J is TRBJ2-7; D gene ambiguous. The V gene's germline CDR1 is LGHDT and CDR2 YNNKEL (reference sequence). The CDR3 length is 14 residues. CDR3 sequence reads: CASSQGLVSYEQYF. The CDR3 bases are TGTGCCAGTAGCCAAGGTCTAGTATCTTACGAGCAGTACTTC.

The chain uses TRBV6-1 and TRBJ2-2; the D is unclear. Germline assignment: CDR1 MNHNS and CDR2 SASEGT. The CDR3 is made up of 13 amino acids. V lost 3 bases to trimming and J lost 5 bases, with 7 bases between them. Written as DNA, the CDR3 is TGTGCCAGCAGTGAGTGGGGAACCGGGGAGCTGTTTTTT. Translated, it gives CASSEWGTGELFF.

This clonotype was seen a handful of times. V usage is TRBV20-1 and J usage is TRBJ2-7; TRBD2 matches at 8 bases. Trimming removed 0 bases from V and 1 base from J; junction bases left unmatched: 17. The CDR3 covers 19 residues. CDR1 and CDR2 (germline): DFQATT, SNEGSKA (reference sequence). As DNA, the CDR3 is TGCAGTGCTAGAGATAGTCGGGCTAGCGGGTCGATAAGTTCCTACGAGCAGTACTTC. Translating it yields CSARDSRASGSISSYEQYF.

The V call is TRBV12-3 or TRBV12-4, the J call TRBJ1-6, with D possibly being TRBD1 (5 bases). The CDR3 is 11 residues long. The V and J ends lost 10 bases and 18 bases respectively, with 19 bases between them. CDR3 sequence reads: CAIFPGGVPHF. The CDR3 DNA reads as TGTGCCATCTTCCCAGGAGGGGTCCCCCACTTT.

This clonotype was seen ten or more times. This chain joins TRBV2 and TRBJ1-2; D uncertain. The CDR3 sequence is 15 residues long. Deletions cut 4 bases from V and 4 bases from J, with 16 bases between. CDR1 and CDR2 from the germline V gene are SNHLY and FYNNEI. Written as DNA, the CDR3 is TGTGCCAGCAGTGGTGGTATTGGTCAGAGCTATGGCTACACCTTC. Its translation is CASSGGIGQSYGYTF.

This clonotype has at least ten counts. The rearrangement uses TRBV28 and TRBJ1-1; 7 nucleotides align to TRBD1. The V and J ends lost 6 bases and 1 base, in that order; junction bases with no gene match: 5. CDR1 and CDR2 from the germline V gene are MDHEN and SYDVKM. There are 14 residues in the CDR3. The CDR3 region has the DNA TGTGCCAGCAGGATGACAGGGAGGAACACTGAAGCTTTCTTT. Its protein product is CASRMTGRNTEAFF.

This clonotype was seen repeatedly, ten times or more. This rearrangement joins TRBV7-3 to TRBJ2-3; 10 nucleotides line up with TRBD2. The CDR3 is 17 residues long. Germline V gene sequence: CDR1 SGHTA, CDR2 FQGTGA. V lost 5 bases to trimming and J lost 3 bases; unmatched junction nucleotides: 11. The CDR3 DNA is TGTGCCAGCAGCCCCGGCCGTAGCGGGAGGTCGACAGATACGCAGTATTTT. It specifies CASSPGRSGRSTDTQYF.

This clonotype has more than one count but fewer than ten. The chain joins TRBV30 to TRBJ1-1; possibly TRBD1 for D (6 bases). The ends were cut back, 2 bases at V and 11 bases at J, with 15 bases in the middle. The germline CDR1 and CDR2 sequences are GTSNPN and SVGIG (reference sequence). The CDR3 totals 12 residues. The CDR3 sequence is CAWSSSGGIAFF. The CDR3 bases are TGTGCCTGGAGTTCCTCCGGGGGCATCGCTTTCTTT. The complete variable domain, with remaining parts taken from reference TRBV30 and TRBJ1-1, reads SQTIHQWPATLVQPVGSPLSLECTVEGTSNPNLYWYRQAAGRGLQLLFYSVGIGQISSEVPQNLSASRPQDRQFILSSKKLLLSDSGFYLCAWSSSGGIAFFGQGTRLTVV.